Shown below are 30 T cell receptor beta chains from a single sample sequenced in a study of CD8 T cells in Susac syndrome. It was with random hexamers that 0.5 to 1 ug RNA was reverse transcribed. Via MiXCR, TCRdb re-called the immunoSEQ multiplex PCR reads, giving one row per CDR3 protein. The table lists approximately 180,000 distinct CDR3 sequences, approximately 93% of them singletons. Sequencing used CD4+ T cells from PBMCs. Receptors originate from a human donor with multiple sclerosis.

This clonotype has just one count. The gene calls are TRBV20-1 and TRBJ2-1, with 8 bases fitting TRBD2. J was trimmed by 9 bases and V by 0 bases; bases with no gene match: 13. This CDR3 region has 16 residues. Germline assignment: CDR1 DFQATT and CDR2 SNEGSKA (reference sequence). Here the CDR3 DNA reads TGCAGTGCTAGAGACATGCGCGGGAGGCGGAGGGGTGAGCAGTTCTTC. Its translation: CSARDMRGRRRGEQFF.

The genes are TRBV10-3 and TRBJ2-7; 8 positions match TRBD1. The CDR3 spans 14 residues. CDR1 is ENHRY and CDR2 is SYGVKD in the germline V gene. V was clipped by 7 bases and J by 5 bases; unmatched bases: 10. CDR3 in DNA: TGTGCCATCACCCGGGGCAGGGGGCTTAACGAGCAGTACTTC. It is translated as CAITRGRGLNEQYF.

This clonotype was counted a single time. J is TRBJ2-7 and V is TRBV7-2; the D gene could be TRBD1 or TRBD2 (5 bases each). Trimming removed 3 bases at V and 4 bases at J, with 13 bases between. Germline CDR1 reads SGHTA; CDR2 reads FQGNSA. The CDR3 runs 14 residues. In DNA, the CDR3 is TGTGCCAGCAGCTTTAACCAGGGCGGGTACGAGCAGTACTTC. The encoded protein is CASSFNQGGYEQYF. Full variable domain (rest looked up from reference TRBV7-2 and TRBJ2-7): GAGVSQSPSNKVTEKGKDVELRCDPISGHTALYWYRQSLGQGLEFLIYFQGNSAPDKSGLPSDRFSAERTGGSVSTLTIQRTQQEDSAVYLCASSFNQGGYEQYFGPGTRLTVT.

This chain's CDR3 is CASSETLRGTGELFF. The CDR3 DNA is TGTGCCAGCAGTGAAACCCTACGGGGCACCGGGGAGCTGTTTTTT. J is TRBJ2-2 and V is TRBV2, with D maybe TRBD2 (5 bases). Trimming shortened V by 2 bases and J by 4 bases, and 11 bases separated the two germline ends. CDR1 SNHLY and CDR2 FYNNEI come from the germline V gene. The CDR3 consists of 15 residues. Full variable domain (missing parts from reference TRBV2 and TRBJ2-2): EPEVTQTPSHQVTQMGQEVILRCVPISNHLYFYWYRQILGQKVEFLVSFYNNEISEKSEIFDDQFSVERPDGSNFTLKIRSTKLEDSAMYFCASSETLRGTGELFFGEGSRLTVL.

The genes are TRBV12-3 or TRBV12-4 and TRBJ1-3; D may be TRBD1 (5 bases). V gave up 3 bases and J gave up 1 base, with 7 bases separating them. The CDR3 is 14 residues long. The CDR3 spells CASSFKGSGNTIYF. DNA of the CDR3: TGTGCCAGCAGTTTTAAGGGGTCTGGAAACACCATATATTTT.

The J gene is TRBJ1-5, the V gene TRBV10-3; 12 nucleotides line up with TRBD1. This CDR3 comprises 16 residues. The trim removed 3 bases at V and 2 bases at J, leaving 2 bases unmatched. The germline V gene has CDR1 ENHRY and CDR2 SYGVKD. CDR3 DNA: TGTGCCATCAGTGACGGGACAGGGGGCGGCAATCAGCCCCAGCATTTT. Encoded protein: CAISDGTGGGNQPQHF.

The chain combines TRBV18 with TRBJ2-7; the match to TRBD1 covers 9 bases. The V and J ends lost 5 bases and 4 bases, in that order; junction bases with no gene match: 18. This CDR3 region has 18 residues. From germline, CDR1 is KGHSH and CDR2 LQKENI. The CDR3 loop reads CASSSTPSNRGLRYEQYF. CDR3 bases: TGTGCCAGCTCATCGACCCCCTCTAACAGGGGGCTTAGGTACGAGCAGTACTTC.

The chain couples TRBV20-1 to TRBJ2-1; D uncertain. Germline lookup yields CDR1 DFQATT and CDR2 SNEGSKA (reference sequence). The CDR3 covers 10 residues. V lost 5 bases, J lost 8 bases, and 7 bases lay in between. CDR3 residues: CSAANYEQFF. CDR3 DNA sequence: TGCAGTGCTGCCAACTATGAGCAGTTCTTC.

This chain links TRBV16 with TRBJ1-5; D remains ambiguous. The length of the CDR3 is 12 residues. Trimming removed 1 base at V and 6 bases at J, with 4 bases between. Looked up from germline, CDR1 is KGHSY and CDR2 is FQNENV. The CDR3 bases are TGTGCCAGCAGCCAATACGGTCAGCCCCAGCATTTT. Its protein is CASSQYGQPQHF.

The chain has TRBV3-1 and TRBJ2-7; possibly TRBD1 for D (5 bases). The germline V gene has CDR1 LGHDT and CDR2 YNNKEL (reference sequence). This CDR3 contains 12 residues. V was trimmed by 4 bases and J by 3 bases, leaving 7 bases between them. This chain's CDR3 is CASSPGYYEQYF. As DNA, the CDR3 is TGTGCCAGCAGCCCAGGGTACTACGAGCAGTACTTC.

The table lists this clonotype with a count of one. The chain uses TRBV5-6 and TRBJ2-3; D may match TRBD1 or TRBD2 (5 bases each). The length of the CDR3 is 14 residues. CDR1 SGHDT and CDR2 YYEEEE come from the germline V gene. Trimming shortened V by 4 bases and J by 3 bases, and 12 bases separated the two germline ends. CDR3 sequence reads: CASSPPGGTDTQYF. The CDR3 region has the DNA TGTGCCAGCAGCCCCCCTGGGGGTACAGATACGCAGTATTTT.

The rearrangement links TRBV6-2 or TRBV6-3 to TRBJ2-7; 7 bases are shared with TRBD1. Trimming cost V 2 bases and J 2 bases; bases outside gene matches: 3. There are 14 residues in the CDR3. Germline CDR1 is MNHEY and CDR2 is SVGEGT. DNA of the CDR3: TGTGCCAGCAGTTACCCGACAGGGACCTACGAGCAGTACTTC. This codes for CASSYPTGTYEQYF.

The J gene is TRBJ1-2, the V gene TRBV20-1; D ambiguous. CDR1 DFQATT and CDR2 SNEGSKA come from the germline V gene (reference sequence). Trimming stripped 0 bases from V and 0 bases from J, with 8 bases between. The CDR3 length is 14 residues. CDR3 bases: TGCAGTGCTAGAGATCTTACGGCTAACTATGGCTACACCTTC. Translating it yields CSARDLTANYGYTF.

The chain is built from TRBV2 and TRBJ2-7; the match to TRBD2 covers 13 bases. In germline, CDR1 is SNHLY, CDR2 FYNNEI. There are 16 residues in the CDR3. V was clipped by 5 bases and J by 6 bases; unmatched bases: 10. The CDR3 DNA reads as TGTGCCAGCAGTATCCGACTAGCGGGAGGAGGTGGCGAGCAGTACTTC. Protein: CASSIRLAGGGGEQYF.

The CDR3 is CASSLAAPRQGYEQFF. CDR3 nucleotides: TGTGCCAGCAGCTTAGCCGCCCCTCGACAGGGATACGAGCAGTTCTTC. This sequence joins TRBV7-9 and TRBJ2-1; 7 nucleotides align to TRBD1. Germline CDR1 reads SEHNR; CDR2 reads FQNEAQ (reference sequence). With V trimmed by 0 bases and J by 10 bases, 12 bases remained unmatched. CDR3 size: 16 residues.

About this clonotype itself: A junction end diverges from the germline sequence, so it may reflect a read error. The rearrangement uses TRBV7-3 and TRBJ2-5, with D possibly TRBD1 on 6 matching bases. The CDR3 sequence is 15 residues long. The germline V gene encodes CDR1 SGHTA and CDR2 FQGTGA. The CDR3 DNA reads TGTGCCAGCAGCGTAACCGGGACAAGACAAGAGACCCAGTACTTC. Amino acids: CASSVTGTRQETQYF.

The V and J genes are TRBV20-1 and TRBJ2-1; no definite D call. In germline, CDR1 is DFQATT, CDR2 SNEGSKA (reference sequence). The CDR3 loop spans 12 amino acids. Between the trimmed V and J ends, which lost 6 bases and 4 bases, there was a span of 10 bases. CDR3 nucleotide sequence: TGCAGTGCCAAGCGATCTTACAATGAGCAGTTCTTC. The encoded protein is CSAKRSYNEQFF.

The chain recombines TRBV6-2 or TRBV6-3 with TRBJ2-7, with a tentative D call TRBD2 (5 bases). The CDR3 is 12 amino acids. Germline CDR1 and CDR2: MNHEY and SVGEGT. V lost 6 bases to trimming and J lost 4 bases, with 10 bases between them. The CDR3: CASREAFYEQYF. The CDR3 region has the DNA TGTGCCAGCAGGGAGGCCTTTTACGAGCAGTACTTC.

The chain carries TRBV20-1 and TRBJ1-2; D is unresolved. The V gene lost 6 bases and the J gene lost 1 base, with 15 bases spanning the gap. Germline-derived CDR1 and CDR2 are DFQATT and SNEGSKA (reference sequence). CDR3 length equals 14 residues. Here the CDR3 reads CSATRGQSNYGYTF. The CDR3 DNA reads as TGCAGTGCCACCCGTGGTCAAAGTAACTATGGCTACACCTTC.

V usage is TRBV24-1 and J usage is TRBJ2-5, with D unclear. CDR1 KGHDR and CDR2 SFDVKD come from the germline V gene. Trimming took 10 bases from V and 3 from J, leaving 8 bases between them. CDR3 length equals 11 residues. CDR3 protein: CATGNKETQYF. In DNA form, the CDR3 reads TGTGCCACAGGGAACAAAGAGACCCAGTACTTC.

V is TRBV6-1 and J is TRBJ1-5; D is unclear. This CDR3 has 12 residues. V shed 4 bases and J shed 4 bases, with 5 bases lying between them. In germline, CDR1 is MNHNS, CDR2 SASEGT. CDR3 DNA sequence: TGTGCCAGCAGTGTCCCTAATCAGCCCCAGCATTTT. This sequence encodes CASSVPNQPQHF.

The DNA of the CDR3 is TGTGCCAGCAGGAGACCAGGAGGGCTCTGGTACGAGCAGTACTTC. Translated: CASRRPGGLWYEQYF. The rearrangement uses TRBV6-1 and TRBJ2-7; D might be TRBD2 (6 bases). Trimming took off 6 bases at V and 4 bases at J, with 19 bases between the two ends. Germline loops: CDR1 MNHNS, CDR2 SASEGT. The CDR3 runs 15 residues.

DNA of the CDR3: TGCGCCAGCAGCTTGGGCGGGCAGGAGAGTTCACCCCTCCACTTT. Translated: CASSLGGQESSPLHF. This chain connects TRBV5-1 to TRBJ1-6, with no clear D. The CDR3 runs to 15 residues. The germline gives CDR1 SGHRS, CDR2 YFSETQ. Trimming removed 0 bases from V and 9 bases from J, with 13 bases in between. The full variable domain, completed using reference TRBV5-1 and TRBJ1-6, is KAGVTQTPRYLIKTRGQQVTLSCSPISGHRSVSWYQQTPGQGLQFLFEYFSETQRNKGNFPGRFSGRQFSNSRSEMNVSTLELGDSALYLCASSLGGQESSPLHFGNGTRLTVT.

Note on this clonotype: The germline gene is not matched at one end of the junction; a read error may be the cause. The V and J genes are TRBV15 and TRBJ2-7; 11 bases align to TRBD1. Per germline, CDR1 LNHNV and CDR2 YYDKDF (reference sequence). CDR3 size: 14 residues. As DNA, the CDR3 is TGTGCGACCAAGGGGACAGGGGGACGTTACGAGCAGTACTTC. Its translation is CATKGTGGRYEQYF.

This sequence joins TRBV6-1 and TRBJ2-1; TRBD1 matches at 7 bases. CDR3 length: 16 residues. Looked up from germline, CDR1 is MNHNS and CDR2 is SASEGT. V lost 3 bases and J lost 0; bases outside the gene matches: 5. The CDR3 region is CASSEMWDSSYNEQFF. As DNA, the CDR3 is TGTGCCAGCAGTGAGATGTGGGACAGCTCCTACAATGAGCAGTTCTTC.

In the case of this clonotype: The CDR3 ends on some other residue instead of the conserved phenylalanine or tryptophan, so this is likely a read error. No DNA is shown, since the ends of the CDR3 on it are uncertain; the CDR3 is the one TCRdb lists. The chain carries TRBV6-8 and TRBJ2-7. With termini counted, the CDR3 has 9 amino acids. The germline gives CDR1 MNHGY, CDR2 SAAAGT. The CDR3 region is CASSYPAAI.

V and J are TRBV20-1 and TRBJ2-2; D is tentatively TRBD1 or TRBD2 (5 bases each). The germline V gene encodes CDR1 DFQATT and CDR2 SNEGSKA (reference sequence). The CDR3 is made up of 15 amino acids. V lost 5 bases, J lost 4 bases, and 17 bases lay in between. As DNA, the CDR3 is TGCAGTGCTGGGAACAACCGGGACCTCACCGGGGAGCTGTTTTTT. Translated: CSAGNNRDLTGELFF.

This sequence joins TRBV18 and TRBJ2-7, with D possibly TRBD1 on 7 matching bases. Trimming stripped 6 bases from V and 4 bases from J, with 28 bases between. CDR1 is KGHSH, CDR2 LQKENI, per germline. This CDR3 has 18 residues. This CDR3 is CASSEMGPVTTGTYEQYF. The CDR3 DNA follows: TGTGCCAGCTCCGAAATGGGCCCCGTAACGACAGGGACTTACGAGCAGTACTTC.

The chain carries TRBV5-1 and TRBJ1-6, with 9 positions matching TRBD1. The germline gives CDR1 SGHRS, CDR2 YFSETQ. Trimming took 2 bases from V and 10 from J; bases not matched to a gene: 7. CDR3 length: 15 amino acids. The CDR3 loop reads CASSLQGAEGSPLHF. CDR3 in DNA: TGCGCCAGCAGCTTACAGGGGGCGGAGGGGTCACCCCTCCACTTT.

The rearrangement uses TRBV3-1 and TRBJ2-5; 7 positions agree with TRBD1. J was trimmed by 3 bases and V by 4 bases; bases with no gene match: 8. This CDR3 contains 15 residues. From germline, CDR1 is LGHDT and CDR2 YNNKEL (reference sequence). Here the CDR3 DNA reads TGTGCCAGCAGCCCCCTGTTTGGGACAGAAGAGACCCAGTACTTC. Protein: CASSPLFGTEETQYF.